This T cell receptor (beta chain) comes out of a study of Ad26.COV2.S vaccination and SARS-CoV-2 variants. V shed 4 bases, J shed 2 bases, and the junction held 3 bases outside the gene matches. The CDR3 runs 13 residues. Germline V gives CDR1 SGHDT, CDR2 YYEEEE. Sequencing used immunoSEQ multiplex PCR; TCRdb keeps in-frame clones, though not all of them. This sample carries roughly 700,000 clones, 89% of them seen once, and the ten largest clones take over 1.3%. General study findings and limits: Recipients of either vaccine or placebo displayed similar breadth of non-spike TCRs. Using TCR breadth and depth analyses may have led to underestimated total T cell responses.

This clone was seen a single time. The antigen is unknown. Treatment noted: 15 to 20 received Ad26.COV2.S at low or high dose, single or two shots; several received placebo; per-sample allocation not given. Day 63 after the first injection of vaccine or placebo was the sampling time. This material consisted of peripheral blood, taken in a trial of Ad26.COV2.S vaccine versus placebo. The chain joins TRBV5-6 to TRBJ2-7, with 7 bases fitting TRBD1. The source is a person between 18 and 65 years old who received the Ad26.COV2.S COVID-19 vaccine or a placebo. The chain's CDR3 is CASSRDSPYEQYF. In nucleotides, the CDR3 is TGTGCCAGCAGCCGGGACAGCCCCTACGAGCAGTACTTC.